This is a list of T cell receptor beta chains from one sample in a study of shared clonotypes between healthy human individuals. Libraries were prepared by immunoSEQ multiplex PCR; TCRdb keeps only in-frame clonotypes and omits some of them. The sample includes about 660,000 clones, around 72% of them seen just once. Sequenced material: memory CD4+ T cells sorted from blood. These receptors came from a woman aged 25-40 years in good health. The CDR3 runs from the conserved cysteine through the conserved F or W. A D gene is named only where the DNA matches it firmly. Where a row states a size, it is once, few, many or the class of an expanded clone; other rows omit it.

d_gene: NA
j_gene: TRBJ1-1
v_gene: TRBV29-1
abundance: NA
CDR3aa: CSVQEAGYTEAFF
CDR3nt: TGCAGCGTCCAAGAGGCAGGGTACACTGAAGCTTTCTTT

d_gene: NA
j_gene: TRBJ1-1
v_gene: TRBV19
abundance: NA
CDR3aa: CASSKGLEWTEAFF
CDR3nt: TGTGCCAGTAGCAAGGGGCTTGAATGGACTGAAGCTTTCTTT

d_gene: NA
j_gene: TRBJ2-5
v_gene: TRBV7-2
abundance: NA
CDR3aa: CASSFPRVGRQETQYF
CDR3nt: TGTGCCAGCAGCTTCCCGCGAGTAGGGCGGCAAGAGACCCAGTACTTC

d_gene: TRBD1
j_gene: TRBJ1-5
v_gene: TRBV27
abundance: NA
CDR3aa: CASKPTGTGHSNQPQHF
CDR3nt: TGTGCCAGCAAACCAACCGGGACAGGCCATAGCAATCAGCCCCAGCATTTT

d_gene: TRBD2
j_gene: TRBJ2-1
v_gene: TRBV13
abundance: NA
CDR3aa: CASSPGLAGGPTNEQFF
CDR3nt: TGTGCCAGCAGCCCGGGACTAGCGGGAGGGCCGACGAATGAGCAGTTCTTC

d_gene: TRBD2
j_gene: TRBJ2-1
v_gene: TRBV28
abundance: NA
CDR3aa: CASSLAGTRAVEQFF
CDR3nt: TGTGCCAGCAGTTTGGCCGGGACTAGAGCCGTTGAGCAGTTCTTC

d_gene: TRBD2
j_gene: TRBJ2-1
v_gene: TRBV11-3
abundance: NA
CDR3aa: CASSSTSGAAYNEQFF
CDR3nt: TGTGCCAGCAGCTCAACCAGCGGGGCCGCCTACAATGAGCAGTTCTTC

d_gene: TRBD2
j_gene: TRBJ2-1
v_gene: TRBV7-2
abundance: NA
CDR3aa: CASSLQAGGPRNEQFF
CDR3nt: TGTGCCAGCAGCTTACAAGCGGGAGGGCCGAGGAATGAGCAGTTCTTC

d_gene: NA
j_gene: TRBJ2-7
v_gene: TRBV6-1
abundance: NA
CDR3aa: CASSEAPTYEQYF
CDR3nt: TGTGCCAGCAGTGAAGCACCTACCTACGAGCAGTACTTC

d_gene: NA
j_gene: TRBJ1-3
v_gene: TRBV7-9
abundance: many
CDR3aa: CASSSRGGSSGNTIYF
CDR3nt: TGTGCCAGCAGCTCCCGGGGCGGCTCTTCTGGAAACACCATATATTTT

d_gene: NA
j_gene: TRBJ2-1
v_gene: TRBV11-2
abundance: few
CDR3aa: CASSFVNYNEQFF
CDR3nt: TGTGCCAGCAGCTTCGTCAACTACAATGAGCAGTTCTTC

d_gene: NA
j_gene: TRBJ1-1
v_gene: TRBV11-2
abundance: NA
CDR3aa: CASSARPEEAFF
CDR3nt: TGTGCCAGCAGCGCCCGTCCCGAGGAAGCTTTCTTT

d_gene: NA
j_gene: TRBJ1-2
v_gene: TRBV29-1
abundance: NA
CDR3aa: CSAFPGRGTEGYTF
CDR3nt: TGCAGCGCTTTCCCCGGAAGGGGGACGGAGGGCTACACCTTC

d_gene: TRBD1
j_gene: TRBJ2-7
v_gene: TRBV14
abundance: NA
CDR3aa: CASSQGQGGSYEQYF
CDR3nt: TGTGCCAGCAGCCAAGGACAGGGGGGGAGCTACGAGCAGTACTTC

d_gene: NA
j_gene: TRBJ2-7
v_gene: TRBV6-5
abundance: NA
CDR3aa: CASSFGRNVGQYF
CDR3nt: TGTGCCAGCAGTTTCGGACGCAATGTAGGGCAGTACTTC

d_gene: TRBD1
j_gene: TRBJ2-7
v_gene: TRBV18
abundance: NA
CDR3aa: CASSQGQGRYEQYF
CDR3nt: TGTGCCAGCTCACAAGGACAGGGCCGCTACGAGCAGTACTTC

d_gene: NA
j_gene: TRBJ1-3
v_gene: TRBV7-6
abundance: NA
CDR3aa: CASSDQGSTIYF
CDR3nt: TGTGCCAGCAGCGACCAAGGGAGTACCATATATTTT

d_gene: NA
j_gene: TRBJ2-3
v_gene: TRBV10-3
abundance: NA
CDR3aa: CAIGWEATDTQYF
CDR3nt: TGTGCCATCGGGTGGGAAGCAACAGATACGCAGTATTTT

d_gene: TRBD1
j_gene: TRBJ1-4
v_gene: TRBV28
abundance: NA
CDR3aa: CASSLRGHRWLNEKLFF
CDR3nt: TGTGCCAGCAGTTTAAGGGGGCACAGATGGCTTAATGAAAAACTGTTTTTT

d_gene: TRBD1
j_gene: TRBJ1-2
v_gene: TRBV6-5
abundance: few
CDR3aa: CASSYDRGYGYTF
CDR3nt: TGTGCCAGCAGTTACGACAGGGGGTATGGCTACACCTTC

d_gene: NA
j_gene: TRBJ2-7
v_gene: TRBV6-1
abundance: NA
CDR3aa: CASSELGRRYEQYF
CDR3nt: TGTGCCAGCAGTGAACTGGGACGGCGCTACGAGCAGTACTTC

d_gene: NA
j_gene: TRBJ2-7
v_gene: TRBV2
abundance: NA
CDR3aa: CASSGDAYEQYF
CDR3nt: TGTGCCAGCAGTGGGGACGCCTACGAGCAGTACTTC

d_gene: NA
j_gene: TRBJ1-2
v_gene: TRBV5-4
abundance: NA
CDR3aa: CASSLVGQSYGYTF
CDR3nt: TGTGCCAGCAGCTTGGTTGGACAGAGCTATGGCTACACCTTC

d_gene: NA
j_gene: TRBJ2-5
v_gene: TRBV28
abundance: NA
CDR3aa: CASRPQGRWGETQYF
CDR3nt: TGTGCCAGCAGGCCCCAGGGACGATGGGGGGAGACCCAGTACTTC

d_gene: TRBD1
j_gene: TRBJ2-7
v_gene: TRBV7-2
abundance: NA
CDR3aa: CASSLVQGNGEQYF
CDR3nt: TGTGCCAGCAGCTTAGTACAGGGGAACGGCGAGCAGTACTTC

d_gene: TRBD2
j_gene: TRBJ2-1
v_gene: TRBV15
abundance: NA
CDR3aa: CATSRGSGGGSYNEQFF
CDR3nt: TGTGCCACCAGCAGAGGAAGCGGGGGGGGCTCCTACAATGAGCAGTTCTTC

d_gene: NA
j_gene: TRBJ1-2
v_gene: TRBV5-6
abundance: NA
CDR3aa: CASSSTLGLQSYTF
CDR3nt: TGTGCCAGCAGCTCCACATTGGGTCTCCAGAGCTACACCTTC

d_gene: TRBD1
j_gene: TRBJ1-2
v_gene: TRBV11-2
abundance: NA
CDR3aa: CASSLDGRGSYGYTF
CDR3nt: TGTGCCAGCAGCTTAGACGGCAGGGGGTCCTATGGCTACACCTTC

d_gene: TRBD1
j_gene: TRBJ1-1
v_gene: TRBV28
abundance: once
CDR3aa: CASTRDRENDEAFF
CDR3nt: TGTGCCAGCACCCGGGACAGGGAAAATGATGAAGCTTTCTTT

d_gene: NA
j_gene: TRBJ1-1
v_gene: TRBV19
abundance: NA
CDR3aa: CAVQDRPNTEAFF
CDR3nt: TGTGCCGTACAGGACCGCCCGAACACTGAAGCTTTCTTT

d_gene: TRBD1
j_gene: TRBJ1-1
v_gene: TRBV5-1
abundance: NA
CDR3aa: CASSGTGGTEAFF
CDR3nt: TGCGCCAGCAGTGGGACAGGCGGCACTGAAGCTTTCTTT

d_gene: NA
j_gene: TRBJ2-6
v_gene: TRBV28
abundance: medium-sized
CDR3aa: CASSPLGHDSGANVLTF
CDR3nt: TGTGCCAGCAGTCCACTGGGACACGACTCTGGGGCCAACGTCCTGACTTTC

d_gene: NA
j_gene: TRBJ2-3
v_gene: TRBV5-1
abundance: NA
CDR3aa: CASSLGGQVADTQYF
CDR3nt: TGCGCCAGCAGCTTGGGCGGCCAGGTGGCAGATACGCAGTATTTT

d_gene: NA
j_gene: TRBJ1-1
v_gene: TRBV2
abundance: NA
CDR3aa: CASRDGTVNTEAFF
CDR3nt: TGTGCCAGCAGAGATGGGACGGTGAACACTGAAGCTTTCTTT

d_gene: NA
j_gene: TRBJ2-1
v_gene: TRBV6-1
abundance: NA
CDR3aa: CASSEAGWAPSDEQFF
CDR3nt: TGTGCCAGCAGTGAAGCGGGGTGGGCCCCTTCCGATGAGCAGTTCTTC

d_gene: TRBD1
j_gene: TRBJ2-7
v_gene: TRBV29-1
abundance: NA
CDR3aa: CSVDSGGGYEQYF
CDR3nt: TGCAGCGTTGACTCAGGGGGCGGATACGAGCAGTACTTC

d_gene: NA
j_gene: TRBJ1-2
v_gene: TRBV6-4
abundance: NA
CDR3aa: CASRKDSSHGYTF
CDR3nt: TGTGCCAGCAGAAAGGACAGTTCCCATGGCTACACCTTC

d_gene: TRBD1
j_gene: TRBJ1-3
v_gene: TRBV2
abundance: NA
CDR3aa: CASSRGQAGGYSGNTIYF
CDR3nt: TGTGCCAGCAGTAGGGGACAGGCCGGGGGGTATTCTGGAAACACCATATATTTT

d_gene: NA
j_gene: TRBJ2-1
v_gene: TRBV6-5
abundance: NA
CDR3aa: CASSYGTASSGEQFF
CDR3nt: TGTGCCAGCAGTTACGGGACCGCCTCCTCTGGTGAGCAGTTCTTC

d_gene: TRBD1
j_gene: TRBJ1-1
v_gene: TRBV7-9
abundance: NA
CDR3aa: CASSLMTGGDTEAFF
CDR3nt: TGTGCCAGCAGCTTAATGACAGGGGGTGACACTGAAGCTTTCTTT

d_gene: TRBD1
j_gene: TRBJ2-7
v_gene: TRBV18
abundance: NA
CDR3aa: CASSPGQGGPYEQYF
CDR3nt: TGTGCCAGCTCACCGGGACAGGGGGGTCCCTACGAGCAGTACTTC

d_gene: TRBD2
j_gene: TRBJ2-1
v_gene: TRBV6-5
abundance: NA
CDR3aa: CASRRTSGDYNEQFF
CDR3nt: TGTGCCAGCAGAAGGACTAGCGGAGACTACAATGAGCAGTTCTTC

d_gene: NA
j_gene: TRBJ2-7
v_gene: TRBV30
abundance: few
CDR3aa: CAWSYYGTYEQYF
CDR3nt: TGTGCCTGGAGTTACTACGGAACCTACGAGCAGTACTTC

d_gene: TRBD2
j_gene: TRBJ2-5
v_gene: TRBV4-1
abundance: NA
CDR3aa: CASSHLGRVAGGGETQYF
CDR3nt: TGCGCCAGCAGCCATCTCGGGAGGGTAGCGGGAGGAGGGGAGACCCAGTACTTC

d_gene: TRBD2
j_gene: TRBJ2-7
v_gene: TRBV11-2
abundance: NA
CDR3aa: CASSLGLAGPLEQYF
CDR3nt: TGTGCCAGCAGCTTAGGACTAGCGGGCCCCCTGGAGCAGTACTTC

d_gene: TRBD2
j_gene: TRBJ2-1
v_gene: TRBV9
abundance: NA
CDR3aa: CASSWTSGSYNEQFF
CDR3nt: TGTGCCAGCAGCTGGACTAGCGGGTCCTACAATGAGCAGTTCTTC

d_gene: NA
j_gene: TRBJ2-1
v_gene: TRBV6-1
abundance: NA
CDR3aa: CASSWGVGNEQFF
CDR3nt: TGTGCCAGCAGTTGGGGGGTGGGGAATGAGCAGTTCTTC